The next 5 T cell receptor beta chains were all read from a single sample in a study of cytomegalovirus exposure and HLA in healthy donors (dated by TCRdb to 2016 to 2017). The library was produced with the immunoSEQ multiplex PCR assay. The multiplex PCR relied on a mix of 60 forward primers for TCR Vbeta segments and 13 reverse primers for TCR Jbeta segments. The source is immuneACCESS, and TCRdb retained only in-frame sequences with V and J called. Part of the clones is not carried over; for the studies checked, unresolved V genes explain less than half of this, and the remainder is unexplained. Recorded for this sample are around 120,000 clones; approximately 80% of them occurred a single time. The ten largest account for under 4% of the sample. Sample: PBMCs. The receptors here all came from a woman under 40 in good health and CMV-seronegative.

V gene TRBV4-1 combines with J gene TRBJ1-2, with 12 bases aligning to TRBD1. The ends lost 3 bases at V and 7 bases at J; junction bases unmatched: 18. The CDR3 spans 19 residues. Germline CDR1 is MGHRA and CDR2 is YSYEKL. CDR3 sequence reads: CASSQPGRDRGRGRRGYTF. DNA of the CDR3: TGCGCCAGCAGCCAGCCCGGGCGGGACAGGGGGCGCGGTCGACGTGGCTACACCTTC.

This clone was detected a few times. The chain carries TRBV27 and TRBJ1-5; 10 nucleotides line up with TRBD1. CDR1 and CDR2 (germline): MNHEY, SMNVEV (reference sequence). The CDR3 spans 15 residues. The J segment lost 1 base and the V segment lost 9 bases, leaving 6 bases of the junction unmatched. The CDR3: CASTAGQGSNQPQHF. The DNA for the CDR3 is TGTGCCAGTACAGCGGGACAGGGGAGCAATCAGCCCCAGCATTTT.

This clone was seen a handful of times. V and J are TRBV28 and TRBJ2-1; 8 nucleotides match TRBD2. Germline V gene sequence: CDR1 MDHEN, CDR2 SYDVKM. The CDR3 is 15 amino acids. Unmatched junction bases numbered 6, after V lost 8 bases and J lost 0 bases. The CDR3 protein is CASGSSGSSYNEQFF. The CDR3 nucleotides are TGTGCCAGCGGGTCGAGCGGGAGCTCCTACAATGAGCAGTTCTTC.

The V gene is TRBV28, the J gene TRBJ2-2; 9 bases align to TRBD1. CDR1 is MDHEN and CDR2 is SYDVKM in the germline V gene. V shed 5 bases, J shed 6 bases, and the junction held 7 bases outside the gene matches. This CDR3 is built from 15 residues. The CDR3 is CASSAGQGTPGELFF. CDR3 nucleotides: TGTGCCAGCAGTGCGGGACAGGGAACCCCCGGGGAGCTGTTTTTT.

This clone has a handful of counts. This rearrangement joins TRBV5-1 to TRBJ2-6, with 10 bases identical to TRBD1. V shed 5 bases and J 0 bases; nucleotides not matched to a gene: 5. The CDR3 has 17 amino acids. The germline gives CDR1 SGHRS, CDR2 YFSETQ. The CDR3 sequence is CASSSGTGVSGANVLTF. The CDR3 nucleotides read TGCGCCAGCAGTTCAGGGACAGGGGTCTCTGGGGCCAACGTCCTGACTTTC.